Following are 23 T cell receptor beta chains from one sample sequenced in a study of radiation and T cells in renal cell carcinoma. Data came from immunoSEQ multiplex PCR; TCRdb stores just in-frame clones and leaves some out. The sample carries tens of thousands of clones, roughly 85% recorded once. Sample time point: blood 4 weeks post-SBRT, at nephrectomy. Documented treatment: 15 Gy SBRT to primary tumor, nephrectomy 4 weeks later. Sequenced here: blood, sampled from a patient whose treatment included radiotherapy and nephrectomy. Every receptor here comes from a woman aged 55-69 years with renal cell carcinoma.

This chain joins TRBV7-9 and TRBJ1-2; tentative D call: TRBD1 (5 bases). Germline CDR1 is SEHNR and CDR2 is FQNEAQ (reference sequence). The CDR3 length is 13 residues. Trimming removed 5 bases at V and 4 bases at J, with 11 bases between. Here the CDR3 reads CASSPRVSYGYTF. The CDR3 DNA sequence: TGTGCCAGCAGCCCCAGGGTGAGCTATGGCTACACCTTC.

The chain joins TRBV27 to TRBJ1-3; D might be TRBD1 (6 bases). The CDR3 has 14 residues. Germline CDR1 and CDR2: MNHEY and SMNVEV (reference sequence). Between the trimmed V and J ends, which lost 2 bases and 4 bases, there was a span of 9 bases. The CDR3 bases are TGTGCCAGCAGTTTAGGGGGGGGCGGAAACACCATATATTTT. Its protein product is CASSLGGGGNTIYF.

J is TRBJ2-5 and V is TRBV5-1; 7 bases align to TRBD2. After removal of 4 bases from V and 5 bases from J, the junction contained 11 bases not matched to a gene. Germline loops: CDR1 SGHRS, CDR2 YFSETQ. CDR3 length equals 15 residues. The CDR3 is CASSRQGGEGETQYF. CDR3 sequence (DNA): TGCGCCAGCAGCCGGCAGGGAGGGGAGGGGGAGACCCAGTACTTC.

This sequence joins TRBV7-9 and TRBJ2-7; a weak D match, TRBD2 (6 bases). This CDR3 spans 14 amino acids. V was shortened by 3 bases and J by 3 bases, with 12 bases between the two germline ends. The germline V gene encodes CDR1 SEHNR and CDR2 FQNEAQ (reference sequence). The CDR3: CASSFPGEFYEQYF. The CDR3 DNA follows: TGTGCCAGCAGCTTCCCGGGGGAGTTCTACGAGCAGTACTTC.

The table lists this clone with a few counts. This sequence joins TRBV10-3 and TRBJ2-5; 9 positions match TRBD1. J gave up 5 bases and V 3 bases, and 13 bases lay outside the gene matches. The CDR3 is made up of 17 amino acids. The germline gives CDR1 ENHRY, CDR2 SYGVKD. The CDR3 spells CAISDPGTGRSRETQYF. CDR3 DNA: TGTGCCATCAGTGACCCCGGGACAGGGCGCTCGAGGGAGACCCAGTACTTC.

The rearrangement uses TRBV7-9 and TRBJ2-7; weak D call: TRBD2 (5 bases). The V end was cut by 0 bases, the J end by 3 bases, with 12 bases between. This CDR3 region has 15 residues. The germline CDR1 and CDR2 sequences are SEHNR and FQNEAQ (reference sequence). CDR3 DNA sequence: TGTGCCAGCAGCTTAGCGAACAGTGACTACTACGAGCAGTACTTC. Protein: CASSLANSDYYEQYF.

This rearrangement joins TRBV11-2 to TRBJ2-7, with TRBD1 identical over 7 bases. This CDR3 spans 15 amino acids. Germline V CDR1 and CDR2: SGHAT, FQNNGV. J gave up 2 bases and V 5 bases, and 9 bases lay outside the gene matches. The CDR3 here is CASSHLRDRTYEQYF. The CDR3 region has the DNA TGTGCCAGCAGCCATCTCCGGGACAGAACCTACGAGCAGTACTTC.

The chain couples TRBV27 to TRBJ1-2; 7 nucleotides align to TRBD1. J gave up 0 bases and V 1 base, and 2 bases lay outside the gene matches. Germline V lookup: CDR1 MNHEY, CDR2 SMNVEV (reference sequence). This CDR3 is 15 amino acids long. The DNA for the CDR3 is TGTGCCAGCAGTTTATGGGGACAGCCTAACTATGGCTACACCTTC. Its translation: CASSLWGQPNYGYTF.

The V call is TRBV2, the J call TRBJ2-2; 13 nucleotides match TRBD2. The CDR3 consists of 14 residues. J was trimmed by 6 bases and V by 6 bases; bases with no gene match: 1. CDR1 and CDR2 (germline): SNHLY, FYNNEI. CDR3: CASRGLAGAGELFF. CDR3 in DNA: TGTGCCAGCAGAGGACTAGCGGGAGCCGGGGAGCTGTTTTTT.

This clone was recorded only once. The chain employs TRBV14 and TRBJ2-5; weak D call: TRBD1 (6 bases). CDR1 is SGHDN and CDR2 is FVKESK in the germline V gene. The CDR3 runs to 16 residues. Between the trimmed V and J ends, which lost 3 bases and 5 bases, there was a span of 19 bases. CDR3 DNA sequence: TGTGCCAGCAGCCACAGTAGGGGGACCATAGGGGAGACCCAGTACTTC. It is translated as CASSHSRGTIGETQYF.

This sequence joins TRBV4-1 and TRBJ1-1, with a possible D match to TRBD1 (6 bases). CDR3 size: 16 residues. The germline V gene has CDR1 MGHRA and CDR2 YSYEKL. Between the trimmed V and J ends, which lost 3 bases and 5 bases, there was a span of 19 bases. CDR3 sequence: CASSQEGWGRETEAFF. CDR3 bases: TGCGCCAGCAGCCAGGAGGGGTGGGGGCGAGAGACTGAAGCTTTCTTT.

The V and J genes are TRBV6-5 and TRBJ1-6, with no clear D. Germline CDR1 MNHEY, CDR2 SVGAGI. The V end was cut by 2 bases, the J end by 0 bases, with 8 bases between. The CDR3 covers 16 residues. The CDR3 protein is CASSYGVSSYNSPLHF. CDR3 DNA sequence: TGTGCCAGCAGTTACGGGGTTAGCTCCTATAATTCACCCCTCCACTTT.

This clone was recorded once. The chain recombines TRBV6-5 with TRBJ2-1, with D maybe TRBD1 (6 bases). The CDR3 sequence is 14 residues long. Germline V gene lookup returns CDR1 MNHEY and CDR2 SVGAGI. V lost 1 base to trimming and J lost 4 bases, with 8 bases between them. CDR3 loop: CASSYYDRYNEQFF. CDR3 DNA: TGTGCCAGCAGTTACTACGACAGGTACAATGAGCAGTTCTTC.

This clone has more than one count but fewer than ten. The chain is built from TRBV6-1 and TRBJ2-7; TRBD1 is a possible D gene (6 bases). The CDR3 sequence is 15 residues long. CDR1 is MNHNS and CDR2 is SASEGT in the germline V gene. V was trimmed by 6 bases and J by 3 bases, leaving 18 bases between them. The CDR3 DNA reads as TGTGCCAGCAGCCCACAGGGTCAAATTCACTACGAGCAGTACTTC. Translating gives CASSPQGQIHYEQYF.

This chain joins TRBV7-6 and TRBJ2-3, with TRBD1 matching over 11 bases. The ends lost 5 bases at V and 5 bases at J; junction bases unmatched: 3. Germline-derived CDR1 and CDR2 are SGHVS and FNYEAQ. The CDR3 spans 14 residues. The CDR3: CASSEDRGRDTQYF. The DNA of the CDR3 is TGTGCCAGCAGCGAGGACAGGGGGCGAGATACGCAGTATTTT.

The rearrangement joins TRBV5-3 to TRBJ1-6; a weak D match, TRBD1 (5 bases). Being an ORF, TRBV5-3 has a function that is uncertain. The V gene lost 0 bases and the J gene lost 7 bases, with 8 bases spanning the gap. CDR3 size: 14 residues. This chain's CDR3 is CARSLGRGNSPLHF. As DNA, the CDR3 is TGTGCCAGAAGCTTGGGGCGGGGGAATTCACCCCTCCACTTT.

The CDR3 loop reads CASSLGTGGELNQPQHF. In DNA form, the CDR3 reads TGTGCCAGCAGCTTAGGTACAGGGGGCGAACTTAATCAGCCCCAGCATTTT. This sequence joins TRBV7-9 and TRBJ1-5; TRBD1 matches 9 bases. Germline CDR1 SEHNR, CDR2 FQNEAQ (reference sequence). CDR3 size: 17 residues. J was trimmed by 4 bases and V by 1 base; bases with no gene match: 8.

The chain is built from TRBV11-2 and TRBJ1-2; TRBD1 might be the D (5 bases). The CDR3 totals 16 residues. Germline values: CDR1 SGHAT, CDR2 FQNNGV. Between the trimmed V and J ends, which lost 5 bases and 7 bases, there was a span of 23 bases. The CDR3 DNA reads TGTGCCAGCAGCCCCGTGTGGGGGGGTTTGTCGGTTGGCTACACCTTC. Protein product: CASSPVWGGLSVGYTF.

The J gene is TRBJ2-3, the V gene TRBV27; D might be TRBD1 (7 bases). Trimming left V 5 bases short and J 5 bases short, with 11 bases between. CDR1 and CDR2 from the germline V gene are MNHEY and SMNVEV (reference sequence). The CDR3 sequence is 13 residues long. This chain's CDR3 is CASSLQGGDTQYF. CDR3 nucleotide sequence: TGTGCCAGCAGTCTTCAGGGGGGAGATACGCAGTATTTT.

V is TRBV21-1 and J is TRBJ1-2; the table's TRBD1 call for D was not verified on the DNA. TRBV21-1 is a recognized pseudogene. The CDR3 is made up of 15 amino acids. The CDR3 nucleotides read TGTGCCAGCAGCCCTCTAGAGACAGCTAACTATGGCTACACCTTC. Protein: CASSPLETANYGYTF.

The chain combines TRBV25-1 with TRBJ1-6, with D tentatively TRBD1 (6 bases). The CDR3 has 13 residues. Germline CDR1 and CDR2: MGHDK and SYGVNS. The V and J ends lost 4 bases and 6 bases respectively, with 7 bases between them. CDR3 sequence: CASSGTVNSPLHF. The CDR3 DNA reads TGTGCCAGCAGTGGGACAGTTAATTCACCCCTCCACTTT.

The chain combines TRBV5-6 with TRBJ2-1; 10 bases map to TRBD2. The CDR3 consists of 16 residues. Germline values: CDR1 SGHDT, CDR2 YYEEEE. Losses at the gene ends were 4 bases for V and 5 bases for J; bases not matched to a gene: 9. The CDR3 coding sequence is TGTGCCAGCAGCAAGTTATGGACTAGCGGTAACAATGAGCAGTTCTTC. Translated: CASSKLWTSGNNEQFF. Full variable domain (missing parts from reference TRBV5-6 and TRBJ2-1): DAGVTQSPTHLIKTRGQQVTLRCSPKSGHDTVSWYQQALGQGPQFIFQYYEEEERQRGNFPDRFSGHQFPNYSSELNVNALLLGDSALYLCASSKLWTSGNNEQFFGPGTRLTVL.

The chain links TRBV7-9 to TRBJ1-2; 8 bases align to TRBD1. CDR1 is SEHNR, CDR2 FQNEAQ, per germline (reference sequence). V shed 5 bases, J shed 0 bases, and the junction held 5 bases outside the gene matches. The CDR3 is made up of 15 amino acids. The CDR3, as DNA: TGTGCCAGCAGCGAGGGACAGGAAGCTAACTATGGCTACACCTTC. Translation gives CASSEGQEANYGYTF.